Each of the 8 T cell receptor beta chains below was sequenced from the same sample in a study of cytomegalovirus exposure and HLA in healthy donors. The study ran its PCR with 60 Vbeta and 13 Jbeta primers. Clones were read by immunoSEQ multiplex PCR, and TCRdb kept only the in-frame ones, dropping some. The sample lists roughly 200,000 clones; approximately 9.5% were seen once. Sequencing was done on a sample of PBMCs. Receptors were obtained from a woman under 40 in good health and CMV-seropositive.

The gene calls are TRBV4-2 and TRBJ2-7; D is possibly TRBD2 (6 bases). V gave up 3 bases and J gave up 1 base, with 10 bases separating them. The V gene's germline CDR1 is LGHNA and CDR2 YNFKEQ. The CDR3 runs 14 residues. The CDR3 protein is CASSQPGTSYEQYF. The CDR3 DNA is TGTGCCAGCAGCCAGCCCGGGACTTCCTACGAGCAGTACTTC.

This sequence joins TRBV19 and TRBJ2-3; TRBD2 matches 7 bases. The CDR3 has 18 residues. The germline V gene encodes CDR1 LNHDA and CDR2 SQIVND (reference sequence). Germline trimming cut 5 bases from V and 5 bases from J; bases unmatched to any gene: 19. The CDR3 sequence: CASSHRLPGGRLGDTQYF. In DNA, the CDR3 is TGTGCCAGTAGTCACCGCCTCCCGGGCGGGAGACTCGGAGATACGCAGTATTTT.

The V gene is TRBV6-1, the J gene TRBJ2-3, with 7 bases lining up with TRBD1. The trim removed 6 bases at V and 1 base at J, leaving 7 bases unmatched. CDR3 length equals 15 residues. The germline V gene has CDR1 MNHNS and CDR2 SASEGT. The CDR3: CASSDTGTGTDTQYF. CDR3 coding DNA: TGTGCCAGCAGCGATACCGGGACAGGCACAGATACGCAGTATTTT.

This clone appeared a few times. The chain uses TRBV30 and TRBJ2-1, with D perhaps TRBD2 (5 bases). The CDR3 runs 13 residues. V was clipped by 3 bases and J by 7 bases, with 13 bases between them. The germline CDR1 and CDR2 sequences are GTSNPN and SVGIG (reference sequence). CDR3 loop: CAWSPPGGNEQFF. The CDR3 nucleotides read TGTGCCTGGAGCCCACCTGGAGGAAATGAGCAGTTCTTC. Variable domain in full (rest from reference TRBV30 and TRBJ2-1): SQTIHQWPATLVQPVGSPLSLECTVEGTSNPNLYWYRQAAGRGLQLLFYSVGIGQISSEVPQNLSASRPQDRQFILSSKKLLLSDSGFYLCAWSPPGGNEQFFGPGTRLTVL.

This clone came up a few times. Other nucleotide sequences from this sample produce the same CDR3. CDR3 residues: CASSFGTSTDTQYF. CDR3 coding DNA: TGCGCCAGCAGCTTCGGGACTAGCACAGATACGCAGTATTTT. This chain links TRBV5-1 with TRBJ2-3; perhaps TRBD2 as D (6 bases). This CDR3 spans 14 amino acids. V lost 2 bases, J lost 0 bases, and 7 bases lay in between. Germline V gene data show CDR1 as SGHRS and CDR2 as YFSETQ.

This clone has more than one count but fewer than ten. This rearrangement joins TRBV5-1 to TRBJ2-7, with D tentatively TRBD1 (6 bases). CDR1 SGHRS and CDR2 YFSETQ come from the germline V gene. The CDR3 loop spans 14 amino acids. Trimming removed 4 bases from V and 3 bases from J, with 14 bases in between. Here the CDR3 reads CASSGRDTYYEQYF. The CDR3 DNA is TGCGCCAGCAGCGGACGGGACACCTACTACGAGCAGTACTTC.

J is TRBJ2-1 and V is TRBV21-1; TRBD2, the table's D call, lacks a check against the DNA. TRBV21-1 is a pseudogene locus. This CDR3 contains 14 residues. The CDR3 DNA is TGTGCCAGCAGCATAATGAGGGGGGGAAATGAGCAGTTCTTC. It yields the protein CASSIMRGGNEQFF.

The chain links TRBV6-6 to TRBJ2-1, with a tentative D call TRBD1 (5 bases). CDR3 length equals 12 residues. Deletions cut 5 bases from V and 8 bases from J, with 10 bases between. Germline V gene lookup returns CDR1 MNHNY and CDR2 SVGAGI (reference sequence). The DNA for the CDR3 is TGTGCCAGCAGTCTTCAGACAGATGAGCAGTTCTTC. This sequence encodes CASSLQTDEQFF.